This TCR beta chain was obtained from a study of beta chain features in type 1 diabetes. Concerning this clone: Its antigen is not identified.

TCRB transcripts that were expressed got sequenced, as all of the isolated RNA had been reverse transcribed. Profiled with immunoSEQ multiplex PCR; TCRdb holds only in-frame clones, not every one. The data contain 390,000 or so clones, around 13% of them singletons. Study-level results: Naive, central memory and Treg TCRB repertoires appeared more alike in patients than in healthy donors. More deletions and fewer insertions at VDJ junctions were seen in type 1 diabetes patients.

The CDR3 has 11 amino acids. Trimming shortened V by 7 bases and J by 8 bases, and 8 bases separated the two germline ends. Per germline, CDR1 MNHNY and CDR2 SVGAGI (reference sequence). This rearrangement joins TRBV6-6 to TRBJ1-4; D is perhaps TRBD1 (6 bases). The material sequenced was naive CD4+ T cells from blood. This clonotype was obtained from a man aged 30 to 39 in good health. CDR3 region: CASIGGEKLFF. The CDR3 DNA is TGTGCCAGCATTGGGGGCGAAAAACTGTTTTTT.